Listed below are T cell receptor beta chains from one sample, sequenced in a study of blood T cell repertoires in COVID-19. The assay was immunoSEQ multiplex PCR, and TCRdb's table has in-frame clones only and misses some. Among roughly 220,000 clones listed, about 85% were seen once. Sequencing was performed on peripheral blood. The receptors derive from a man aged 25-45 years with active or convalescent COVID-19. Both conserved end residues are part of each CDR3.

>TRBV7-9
CASSLGGLSTDTQYF
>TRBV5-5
CASSGGSFPYEQYF
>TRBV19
CASSRDTLGGYGYTF
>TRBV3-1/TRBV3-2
CASSFGLAGNTGELFF
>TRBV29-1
CSANGGIEETQYF
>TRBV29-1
CSTRDTGFKNIQYF
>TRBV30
CAWSRQGPYEQYF
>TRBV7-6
CASSLTDRVGQPQHF
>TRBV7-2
CASSLDWTDTQYF
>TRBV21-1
CASSFRGRVQPQHF
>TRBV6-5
CASLVGRGASNEQFF
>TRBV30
CAWSGETQYF
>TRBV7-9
CASDWATGELFF
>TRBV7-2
CASSLGVQGQPQHF
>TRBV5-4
CASRNLGSGYQETQYF
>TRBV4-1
CASSSSGTSGPNEQFF
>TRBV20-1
CSARGVGEQFF
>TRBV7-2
CASSLEVGGRAYEQYF
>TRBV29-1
CSVEVGLAGSYEQYF
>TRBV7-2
CASSLTRSSGGYTDTQYF
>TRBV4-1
CASSPDSSYNSPLHF
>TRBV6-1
CASSEARVSGNTIYF
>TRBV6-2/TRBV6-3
CASSGRRVLNQPQHF
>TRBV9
CASSVVGASGYTF
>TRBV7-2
CASSSGDRMARGYTF
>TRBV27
CASSYRGGGYEQYF
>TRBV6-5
CASSYSTPGWKDTQYF
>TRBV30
CAWSVGRGPRQYF
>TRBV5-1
CASSYTGEPGNTIYF
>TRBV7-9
CASSHTQGYYNEQFF
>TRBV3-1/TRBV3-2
CASSQFAGLTDTQYF
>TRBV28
CASSTLQGTPLGQYF
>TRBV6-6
CASSYSLGGTNEKLFF
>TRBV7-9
CASRHPRGPGTGELFF
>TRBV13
CASSLSREPTQYF
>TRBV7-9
CASSPRGSGGTDTQYF
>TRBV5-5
CASSLVQGLNQPQHF
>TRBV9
CASSGGHKSYEQYF
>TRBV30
CAWSLGLPTGEQFF
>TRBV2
CASSEAGGGTYYNEQFF
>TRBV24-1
CATSSGQSSYNEQFF
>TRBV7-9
CASSLVGQRPTDTQYF